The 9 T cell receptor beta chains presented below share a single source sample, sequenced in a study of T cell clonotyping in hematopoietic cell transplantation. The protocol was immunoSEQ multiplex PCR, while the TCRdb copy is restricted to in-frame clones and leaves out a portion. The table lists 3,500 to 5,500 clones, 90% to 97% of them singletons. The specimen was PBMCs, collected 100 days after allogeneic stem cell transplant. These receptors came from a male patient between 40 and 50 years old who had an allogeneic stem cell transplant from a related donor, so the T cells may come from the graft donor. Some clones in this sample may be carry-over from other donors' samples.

The CDR3 protein is CASSTGTANEQYF. Written as DNA, the CDR3 is TGTGCCAGTAGCACCGGGACAGCGAACGAGCAGTACTTC. This rearrangement joins TRBV19 to TRBJ2-7, with TRBD1 identical over 7 bases. The CDR3 is made up of 13 amino acids. The V gene's germline CDR1 is LNHDA and CDR2 SQIVND (reference sequence). With 6 bases clipped from V and 5 bases from J, the junction kept 7 bases outside the gene matches.

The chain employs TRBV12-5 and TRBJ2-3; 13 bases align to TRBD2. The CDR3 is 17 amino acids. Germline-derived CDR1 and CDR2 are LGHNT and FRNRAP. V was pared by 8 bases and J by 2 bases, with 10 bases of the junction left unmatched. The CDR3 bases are TGTGCTAGTTCTGGAAAAACTAGCGGGAGGGCCACAGATACGCAGTATTTT. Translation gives CASSGKTSGRATDTQYF.

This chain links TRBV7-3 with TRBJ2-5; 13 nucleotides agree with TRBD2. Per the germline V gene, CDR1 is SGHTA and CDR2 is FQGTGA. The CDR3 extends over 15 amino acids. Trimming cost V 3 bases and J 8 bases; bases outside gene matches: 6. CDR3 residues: CASSFGGTSGATQYF. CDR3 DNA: TGTGCCAGCAGCTTCGGCGGGACTAGCGGGGCCACCCAGTACTTC.

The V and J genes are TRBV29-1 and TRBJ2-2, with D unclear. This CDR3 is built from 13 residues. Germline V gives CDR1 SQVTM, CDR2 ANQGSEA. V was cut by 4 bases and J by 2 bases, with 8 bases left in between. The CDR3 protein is CSVVISNTGELFF. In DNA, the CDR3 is TGCAGCGTTGTAATCAGCAACACCGGGGAGCTGTTTTTT.

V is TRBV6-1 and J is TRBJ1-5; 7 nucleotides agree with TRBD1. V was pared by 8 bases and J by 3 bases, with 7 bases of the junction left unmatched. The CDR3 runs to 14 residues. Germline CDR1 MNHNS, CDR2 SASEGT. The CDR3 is CASGDRAFNQPQHF. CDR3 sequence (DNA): TGTGCCAGCGGCGACAGGGCCTTCAATCAGCCCCAGCATTTT.

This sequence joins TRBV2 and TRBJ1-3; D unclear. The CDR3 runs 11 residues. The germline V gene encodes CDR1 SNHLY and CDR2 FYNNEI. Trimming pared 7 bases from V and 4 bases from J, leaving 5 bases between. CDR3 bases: TGTGCCAGCAATCCGGGAAACACCATATATTTT. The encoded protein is CASNPGNTIYF.

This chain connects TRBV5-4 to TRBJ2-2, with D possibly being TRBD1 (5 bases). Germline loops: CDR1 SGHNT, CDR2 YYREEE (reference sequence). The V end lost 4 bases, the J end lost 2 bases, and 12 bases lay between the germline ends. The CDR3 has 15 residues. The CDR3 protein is CASSNPTENTGELFF. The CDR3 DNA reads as TGTGCCAGCAGCAACCCGACAGAAAACACCGGGGAGCTGTTTTTT.

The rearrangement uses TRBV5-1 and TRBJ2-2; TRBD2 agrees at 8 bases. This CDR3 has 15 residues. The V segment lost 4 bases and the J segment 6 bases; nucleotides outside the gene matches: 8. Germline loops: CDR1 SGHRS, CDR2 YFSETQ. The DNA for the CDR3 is TGCGCCAGCAGCCAGGGGACTAGTGACCCCGGGGAGCTGTTTTTT. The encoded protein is CASSQGTSDPGELFF.

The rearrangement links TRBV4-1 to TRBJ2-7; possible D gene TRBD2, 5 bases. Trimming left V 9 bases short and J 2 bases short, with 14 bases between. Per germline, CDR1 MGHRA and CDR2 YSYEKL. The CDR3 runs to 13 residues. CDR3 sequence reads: CASSEGWTYEQYF. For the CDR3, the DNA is TGCGCCAGTAGCGAAGGGTGGACCTACGAGCAGTACTTC.